This T cell receptor beta chain derives from a study of regulatory T cells in long-lasting Graves disease. Time point described: newly diagnosed GD, antithyroid drugs for less than 3 months. Construction of the TCR library relied on RNA isolated from PBMCs. Collection of peripheral blood (nine milliliters) was done using EDTA tubes. Study results and caveats: Those with persistent Graves' had less TCR diversity than newly diagnosed patients.

This clonotype was picked up a small number of times. Its antigen is still unknown. Both iRepertoire HTBI primers and Arm-PCR of CDR3 regions were used to build the TCR beta libraries. TCRdb analysed the multiplex PCR reads with MiXCR anew, one entry per CDR3 protein. The table includes under 800,000 distinct CDR3 sequences, about 15% detected once. Germline V gene sequence: CDR1 SEHNR, CDR2 FQNEAQ (reference sequence). The CDR3 runs 15 residues. V shed 5 bases and J 2 bases; nucleotides not matched to a gene: 8. Separately, the same data were catalogued under a study of T cells in Graves' hyperthyroidism and ophthalmopathy. As reported in that work: If no ophthalmopathy progression occurred within 18 months, Graves' hyperthyroidism was stable. Diagnosis rested on symptoms, serum thyroxine and TRAb, thyroid ultrasound, and orbital computed tomography.

This clonotype was obtained from a woman aged 25-40 years with Graves disease. V and J are TRBV7-9 and TRBJ2-7, with 8 positions matching TRBD2. The source material was peripheral blood mononuclear cells (PBMCs), sampled at new diagnosis, from a patient treated with antithyroid drugs. The CDR3 DNA is TGTGCCAGCAGCGTAAGGCCGGGACTAGCCTACGAGCAGTACTTC. Its translation: CASSVRPGLAYEQYF.